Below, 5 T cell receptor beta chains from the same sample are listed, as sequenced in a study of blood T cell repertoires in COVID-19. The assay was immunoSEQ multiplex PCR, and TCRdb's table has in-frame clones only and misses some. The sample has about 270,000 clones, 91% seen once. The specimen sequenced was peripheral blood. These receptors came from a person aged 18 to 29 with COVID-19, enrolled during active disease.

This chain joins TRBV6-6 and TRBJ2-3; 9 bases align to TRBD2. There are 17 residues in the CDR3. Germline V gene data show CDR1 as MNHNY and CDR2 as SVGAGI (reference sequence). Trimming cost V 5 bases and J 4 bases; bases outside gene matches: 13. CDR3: CASSPRRLADFPDTQYF. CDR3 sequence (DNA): TGTGCCAGCAGTCCCCGAAGACTAGCGGACTTTCCAGATACGCAGTATTTT.

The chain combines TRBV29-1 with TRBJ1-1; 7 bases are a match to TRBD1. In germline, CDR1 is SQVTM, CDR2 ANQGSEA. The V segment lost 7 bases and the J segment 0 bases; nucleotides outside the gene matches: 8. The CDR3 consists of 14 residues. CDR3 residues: CSARQGNMNTEAFF. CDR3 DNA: TGCAGCGCCAGACAGGGAAACATGAACACTGAAGCTTTCTTT.

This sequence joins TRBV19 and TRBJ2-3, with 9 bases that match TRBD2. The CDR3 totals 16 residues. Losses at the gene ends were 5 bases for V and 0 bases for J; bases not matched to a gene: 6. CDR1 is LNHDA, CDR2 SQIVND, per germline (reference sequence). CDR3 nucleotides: TGTGCCAGTAGTCCAAGTCTAGCGGGGAGCACAGATACGCAGTATTTT. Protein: CASSPSLAGSTDTQYF. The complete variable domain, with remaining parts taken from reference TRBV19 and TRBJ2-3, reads DGGITQSPKYLFRKEGQNVTLSCEQNLNHDAMYWYRQDPGQGLRLIYYSQIVNDFQKGDIAEGYSVSREKKESFPLTVTSAQKNPTAFYLCASSPSLAGSTDTQYFGPGTRLTVL.

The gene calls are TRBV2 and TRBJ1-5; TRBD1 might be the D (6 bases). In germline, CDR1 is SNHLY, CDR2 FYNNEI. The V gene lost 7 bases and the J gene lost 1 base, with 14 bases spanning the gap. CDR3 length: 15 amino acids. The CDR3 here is CASTGRGVSNQPQHF. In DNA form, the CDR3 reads TGTGCCAGCACCGGGAGGGGGGTGAGCAATCAGCCCCAGCATTTT.

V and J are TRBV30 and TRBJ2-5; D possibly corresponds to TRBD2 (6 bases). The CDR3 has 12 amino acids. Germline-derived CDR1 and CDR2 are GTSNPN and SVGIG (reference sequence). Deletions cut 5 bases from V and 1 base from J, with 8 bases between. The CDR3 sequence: CAWGSGQETQYF. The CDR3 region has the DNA TGTGCCTGGGGTAGCGGCCAAGAGACCCAGTACTTC.